These T cell receptor beta chains were read from a single sample in a study of blood T cell repertoires in COVID-19. Profiling relied on immunoSEQ multiplex PCR, and the TCRdb table lists in-frame clones only, not all of them. The sample lists 150,000 or so clones; 85% to 90% were seen once. Sequencing input: PBMCs or T cells enriched from blood (not recorded which). The origin of the receptors is a woman aged 25-40 years with acute COVID-19. CDR3s include the opening cysteine and the closing phenylalanine or tryptophan. Each record gives: D gene, V gene, J gene, clone size, CDR3 protein, CDR3 DNA. A D gene is named only where the DNA matches it firmly. Some rows mark clone size as missing; the rest say once, few, many or name a class of expanded clone.

>-|TRBV27|TRBJ1-6|-
CASSLLGGKHNSPLHF
TGTGCCAGCAGTTTATTGGGGGGAAAACATAATTCACCCCTCCACTTT
>TRBD1|TRBV7-9|TRBJ1-5|-
CASSPGQGVEPQHF
TGTGCCAGCAGCCCCGGACAGGGGGTTGAGCCCCAGCATTTT
>-|TRBV9|TRBJ1-1|-
CASSSSGRAEAFF
TGTGCCAGCAGCTCTTCAGGGAGGGCTGAAGCTTTCTTT
>-|TRBV28|TRBJ2-7|-
CASLVGKGASYEQYF
TGTGCCAGCCTCGTGGGGAAGGGAGCCTCCTACGAGCAGTACTTC
>-|TRBV28|TRBJ2-7|few
CASSLLHEQYF
TGTGCCAGCAGTTTACTCCACGAGCAGTACTTC
>-|TRBV27|TRBJ1-6|-
CASSFEGLGSPLHF
TGTGCCAGCAGTTTTGAGGGTTTGGGGTCACCCCTCCACTTT
>TRBD1|TRBV27|TRBJ2-5|-
CASSVTNRGSETQYF
TGTGCCAGCAGTGTCACGAACAGGGGGTCAGAGACCCAGTACTTC
>TRBD2|TRBV11-2|TRBJ2-7|-
CASSKRLAGAYEQYF
TGTGCCAGCAGCAAGCGACTAGCGGGAGCCTACGAGCAGTACTTC
>TRBD2|TRBV6-2/TRBV6-3|TRBJ2-1|-
CASSYPASGSSYNEQFF
TGTGCCAGCAGTTACCCCGCTAGCGGTAGCTCCTACAATGAGCAGTTCTTC
>-|TRBV27|TRBJ2-2|-
CASSSGANTGELFF
TGTGCCAGCAGCTCCGGAGCGAACACCGGGGAGCTGTTTTTT
>-|TRBV6-5|TRBJ1-4|-
CASSYSGRVGEKLFF
TGTGCCAGCAGTTACTCCGGGAGGGTCGGTGAAAAACTGTTTTTT
>-|TRBV4-1|TRBJ2-7|-
CASSQRQEEWGYEQYF
TGCGCCAGCAGCCAGCGTCAGGAGGAATGGGGCTACGAGCAGTACTTC
>-|TRBV28|TRBJ1-5|-
CASSLTGTTSNQPQHF
TGTGCCAGCAGTTTGACCGGGACAACGAGCAATCAGCCCCAGCATTTT
>TRBD2|TRBV19|TRBJ2-1|once
CASSISLAGGLLDEQFF
TGTGCCAGTAGTATTTCCCTAGCGGGAGGGCTATTAGATGAGCAGTTCTTC
>-|TRBV29-1|TRBJ2-1|-
CSVETTLNEQFF
TGCAGCGTTGAAACTACGCTTAATGAGCAGTTCTTC
>TRBD2|TRBV10-3|TRBJ2-5|-
CAISIGLAGFQETQYF
TGTGCCATCAGTATCGGACTAGCGGGATTTCAAGAGACCCAGTACTTC
>-|TRBV5-1|TRBJ1-1|-
CASRTGAGSPEAFF
TGCGCCAGCAGGACCGGGGCGGGGTCCCCTGAAGCTTTCTTT
>-|TRBV6-2/TRBV6-3|TRBJ1-3|-
CASSYFVSGIHTIYF
TGTGCCAGCAGTTACTTCGTTTCAGGGATCCACACCATATATTTT
>-|TRBV19|TRBJ2-7|-
CASSSGVSTRQYF
TGTGCCAGTAGTTCGGGGGTCTCTACGAGGCAGTACTTC
>TRBD2|TRBV29-1|TRBJ2-7|-
CSVMESTLRGVEGRLAAYEQYF
TGCAGCGTTATGGAGTCGACTCTCCGGGGCGTTGAGGGTCGACTAGCGGCCTACGAGCAGTACTTC
>-|TRBV12-3/TRBV12-4|TRBJ1-1|once
CASTIGTPEAFF
TGTGCCAGCACCATCGGGACACCTGAAGCTTTCTTT
>-|TRBV3-1/TRBV3-2|TRBJ1-6|-
CASSQAAMYSPLHF
TGTGCCAGCAGCCAAGCTGCGATGTATTCACCCCTCCACTTT
>TRBD1|TRBV13|TRBJ2-3|-
CASSQTGPTDTQYF
TGTGCCAGCAGCCAGACAGGGCCCACAGATACGCAGTATTTT
>TRBD2|TRBV7-8|TRBJ2-7|-
CASSLGGSVNEQYF
TGTGCCAGCAGCTTAGGCGGGAGTGTCAACGAGCAGTACTTC
>-|TRBV12-3/TRBV12-4|TRBJ1-4|-
CASRQGQYEKLFF
TGTGCCAGCAGACAAGGACAGTATGAAAAACTGTTTTTT
>-|TRBV7-9|TRBJ1-1|-
CASSAAREFGTEAFF
TGTGCCAGCAGCGCAGCCAGGGAATTCGGCACTGAAGCTTTCTTT
>TRBD1|TRBV7-2|TRBJ1-1|-
CASSLQGGTEAFF
TGTGCCAGCAGCTTACAGGGGGGCACTGAAGCTTTCTTT
>TRBD1|TRBV3-1/TRBV3-2|TRBJ1-4|once
CASSLSSGTGVEKLFF
TGTGCCAGCAGCCTATCATCCGGGACAGGGGTCGAAAAACTGTTTTTT
>TRBD2|TRBV3-1/TRBV3-2|TRBJ2-1|-
CASSRQREWLGNEQFF
TGTGCCAGCAGCCGGCAGCGGGAGTGGTTGGGCAATGAGCAGTTCTTC
>-|TRBV28|TRBJ1-5|-
CASSPRLGGGYSNQPQHF
TGTGCCAGCAGCCCCCGATTGGGGGGGGGATATAGCAATCAGCCCCAGCATTTT
>-|TRBV19|TRBJ1-1|-
CASSDRPRGNTEAFF
TGTGCCAGTAGTGACCGGCCCAGGGGGAACACTGAAGCTTTCTTT
>TRBD2|TRBV5-1|TRBJ2-5|-
CASSLGLAGALQETQYF
TGCGCCAGCAGCTTGGGACTAGCGGGAGCACTCCAAGAGACCCAGTACTTC
>TRBD1|TRBV19|TRBJ1-2|-
CASSTSLGTVHGYTF
TGTGCCAGTAGTACGTCACTTGGGACAGTACATGGCTACACCTTC
>TRBD1|TRBV19|TRBJ2-4|once
CASSADREAKNIQYF
TGTGCCAGTAGTGCCGACAGGGAGGCCAAAAACATTCAGTACTTC
>-|TRBV7-5|TRBJ1-2|-
CASRGRDGYTF
TGTGCCAGCCGGGGAAGGGATGGCTACACCTTC
>-|TRBV28|TRBJ2-7|few
CASSSSTSQDYEQYF
TGTGCCAGCAGTTCGTCCACGTCGCAGGACTACGAGCAGTACTTC
>TRBD1|TRBV3-1/TRBV3-2|TRBJ1-1|-
CASSQESRTGVPMNTEAFF
TGTGCCAGCAGCCAAGAGTCAAGGACAGGGGTGCCCATGAACACTGAAGCTTTCTTT
>-|TRBV27|TRBJ2-1|-
CASRNRVDLNEQFF
TGTGCCAGCCGGAACAGGGTCGATTTAAATGAGCAGTTCTTC
>TRBD2|TRBV30|TRBJ2-7|-
CAWSVSSGSTHEQYF
TGTGCCTGGAGTGTATCTAGCGGGAGTACCCACGAGCAGTACTTC
>TRBD2|TRBV2|TRBJ2-7|-
CASSLSGAVSYEQYF
TGTGCCAGCAGTTTAAGCGGGGCCGTCTCCTACGAGCAGTACTTC
>TRBD2|TRBV19|TRBJ2-3|-
CASSIDGSGSPDTQYF
TGTGCCAGTAGTATAGATGGTAGCGGGAGCCCAGATACGCAGTATTTT
>-|TRBV18|TRBJ1-6|-
CASSPPIRGFMNSPLHF
TGTGCCAGCTCACCACCTATTCGGGGGTTTATGAATTCACCCCTCCACTTT
>-|TRBV7-9|TRBJ2-5|-
CASSLTRIETQYF
TGTGCCAGCAGCTTAACCAGGATAGAGACCCAGTACTTC
>-|TRBV7-2|TRBJ1-4|-
CASSFDSPATNEKLFF
TGTGCCAGCAGCTTCGACAGCCCTGCAACTAATGAAAAACTGTTTTTT
>TRBD1|TRBV28|TRBJ2-7|-
CASSLWTGSGDEQYF
TGTGCCAGCAGTTTATGGACAGGGAGTGGGGACGAGCAGTACTTC
>TRBD2|TRBV6-4|TRBJ2-1|-
CASSEAGTSGSSEQFF
TGTGCCAGCAGTGAGGCCGGGACTAGCGGGAGTAGTGAGCAGTTCTTC
>TRBD2|TRBV6-5|TRBJ2-3|-
CASTRLAGSTDTQYF
TGTGCCAGCACCCGACTAGCGGGTAGCACAGATACGCAGTATTTT
>-|TRBV7-2|TRBJ2-3|-
CASSLSTSRTDTQYF
TGTGCCAGCAGCTTATCGACCTCGCGGACAGATACGCAGTATTTT
>TRBD2|TRBV5-4|TRBJ2-7|-
CASSSPAGDSYEQYF
TGTGCCAGCAGCTCTCCAGCGGGGGACTCCTACGAGCAGTACTTC
>TRBD1|TRBV5-4|TRBJ1-1|-
CASSLGGAGTEAFF
TGTGCCAGCAGCTTAGGGGGCGCTGGCACTGAAGCTTTCTTT
>-|TRBV7-3|TRBJ2-5|once
CASSTLQGLFQETQYF
TGTGCCAGCAGCACCCTCCAGGGGCTATTCCAAGAGACCCAGTACTTC
>TRBD1|TRBV4-3|TRBJ1-1|-
CASSGDRGHTEAFF
TGCGCCAGCAGCGGGGACAGAGGGCACACTGAAGCTTTCTTT
>-|TRBV7-8|TRBJ1-5|-
CASSLAAGVGNNQPQHF
TGTGCCAGCAGCTTAGCGGCAGGGGTAGGTAACAATCAGCCCCAGCATTTT